This T cell receptor (beta chain) is drawn from a study of a mutant IDH1 vaccine in newly diagnosed glioma. About the study: Treated patients showed a male proportion of approximately 60%, a female proportion of 37.5%, and a mean age of approximately 40 years. It was radiotherapy, temozolomide, or both that patients received previously, with most receiving both.

Assay: immunoSEQ multiplex PCR; the TCRdb copy retains only in-frame clones and omits some. The table shows about 20,000 clones, with roughly four fifths occurring only once. The time point: week 23, last vaccination. Each dose of the vaccine consisted of 300 ug of mutant IDH1 20-mer peptide, with topical imiquimod. For this clone: Its target is unknown.

In germline, CDR1 is SGDLS, CDR2 YYNGEE. The CDR3 loop spans 16 amino acids. The V end lost 0 bases, the J end lost 0 bases, and 12 bases lay between the germline ends. This TCR derives from a young man with glioma. Specimen: PBMCs, collected from a glioma patient whose treatment included an IDH1 peptide vaccine. This chain links TRBV9 with TRBJ1-1; D not certain. The CDR3 DNA reads as TGTGCCAGCAGCGTAGTGGCAGCTCCAATGAACACTGAAGCTTTCTTT. Translated: CASSVVAAPMNTEAFF.